This TCR beta chain appears in the sequencing data of a study of technical replicates of blood from several donors. The assay was immunoSEQ multiplex PCR, and TCRdb's table has in-frame clones only and misses some. The repertoire holds roughly 79,000 clones, with roughly four fifths as singletons. Germline V gene lookup returns CDR1 MNHNY and CDR2 SVGAGI (reference sequence). V lost 6 bases and J lost 0; bases outside the gene matches: 4. This CDR3 spans 15 amino acids. This clonotype was sampled from a human donor in good health. Some clones in this sample may be carry-over from other donors' samples. The chain links TRBV6-6 to TRBJ1-2; 10 positions agree with TRBD1. The specimen sequenced was PBMCs. The CDR3 protein is CASRRGQGANYGYTF. The CDR3 DNA reads as TGTGCCAGCAGAAGAGGACAGGGGGCTAACTATGGCTACACCTTC.